This T cell receptor (beta chain) was identified in a study of T-cell memory formation after mild COVID-19. TCRdb recomputed calls from the 5' RACE reads with MiXCR, one row per CDR3 protein. The sample records a few hundred thousand distinct CDR3 sequences, roughly 26% being singletons. This clonotype was observed a few times. CDR1 KGHDR and CDR2 SFDVKD come from the germline V gene. The CDR3 spans 15 residues. Between the trimmed V and J ends, which lost 7 bases and 5 bases, there was a span of 19 bases. This rearrangement joins TRBV24-1 to TRBJ1-2; perhaps TRBD1 as D (6 bases). The source is an adult woman who had mild COVID-19 (a few samples of this study predate the infection). Cell type and time point are not known. Sequenced sample: PBMCs or a T cell subset sorted from them (not recorded which). The CDR3 DNA reads TGTGCCACCAGCTACAGAAGGGGGAGCGGATATGGCTACACCTTC. Translation: CATSYRRGSGYGYTF.